This entry is about one T cell receptor (beta chain). Original methodology: Scientists estimated how many nucleated cells there were by amplifying reference gene primers. Produced via immunoSEQ multiplex PCR; TCRdb's table is partial and in-frame only. The V and J calls and clone size were taken over from that table, and D and trimming were inferred from the DNA. The profile shows roughly 280,000 clones, around 86% of them singletons. Germline lookup yields CDR1 LNHDA and CDR2 SQIVND (reference sequence). The CDR3 is 15 amino acids. Trimming took off 5 bases at V and 5 bases at J, with 15 bases between the two ends. The data are from a study of blood T cell repertoires in COVID-19. Study overall: Whether acute or convalescent, the COVID-19 samples came from the United States, Italy and Spain.

This rearrangement joins TRBV19 to TRBJ1-4; tentatively, D is TRBD1 (5 bases). This TCR derives from a woman in her sixties or seventies with COVID-19, enrolled during active disease. Sequenced sample: peripheral blood. The CDR3 nucleotides are TGTGCCAGTAGTGGGCCGAGACAGAAAAATGAAAAACTGTTTTTT. Its translation is CASSGPRQKNEKLFF.